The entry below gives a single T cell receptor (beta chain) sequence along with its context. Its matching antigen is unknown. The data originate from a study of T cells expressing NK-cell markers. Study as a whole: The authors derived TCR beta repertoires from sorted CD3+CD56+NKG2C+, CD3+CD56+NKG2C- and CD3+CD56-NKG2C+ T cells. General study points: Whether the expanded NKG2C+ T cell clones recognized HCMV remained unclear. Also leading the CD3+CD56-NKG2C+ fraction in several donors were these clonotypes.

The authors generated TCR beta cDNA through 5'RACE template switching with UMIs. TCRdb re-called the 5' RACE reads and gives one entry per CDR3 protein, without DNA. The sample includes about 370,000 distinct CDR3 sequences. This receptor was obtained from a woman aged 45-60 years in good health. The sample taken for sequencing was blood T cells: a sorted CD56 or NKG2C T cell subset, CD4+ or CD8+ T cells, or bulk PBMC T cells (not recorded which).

The CDR3 here is CASSTMERQMKETQYF. The V call is TRBV5-6, the J call TRBJ2-5; TCRdb proposes TRBD1, but this gene call is untestable without DNA. Germline V CDR1 and CDR2: SGHDT, YYEEEE. The CDR3 length is 16 residues.